The 29 T cell receptor beta chains listed next were all sequenced from one sample in a study of shared clonotypes between healthy human individuals. Only in-frame clones appear in the TCRdb table, and some are missing; sequencing was by immunoSEQ multiplex PCR. The sample lists around 510,000 clones, about 96% occurring once. Sequencing input: naive CD4+ T cells sorted from blood. Subset given: CD45RA+ positively selected. Source of these receptors: a woman in her 30s in good health.

The rearrangement links TRBV9 to TRBJ2-3; the match to TRBD2 covers 7 bases. This CDR3 has 16 residues. Germline-derived CDR1 and CDR2 are SGDLS and YYNGEE. V lost 4 bases to trimming and J lost 0 bases; unmatched junction nucleotides: 8. The DNA for the CDR3 is TGTGCCAGCAGCTCCCGGCTAGCGGCTAGCACAGATACGCAGTATTTT. Translating gives CASSSRLAASTDTQYF.

The chain has TRBV7-9 and TRBJ2-7; 8 bases are a match to TRBD2. The germline gives CDR1 SEHNR, CDR2 FQNEAQ (reference sequence). The CDR3 has 14 amino acids. J gave up 7 bases and V 4 bases, and 9 bases lay outside the gene matches. CDR3 residues: CASSSSGLAEEQYF. CDR3 bases: TGTGCCAGCAGCTCTTCTGGACTAGCTGAAGAGCAGTACTTC.

The chain joins TRBV9 to TRBJ2-1; TRBD2 is a possible D gene (6 bases). V was clipped by 3 bases and J by 7 bases, with 20 bases between them. Germline-derived CDR1 and CDR2 are SGDLS and YYNGEE. The CDR3 is 16 amino acids. CDR3 sequence reads: CASSATGTPPTNEQFF. The CDR3 DNA reads as TGTGCCAGCAGCGCGACCGGGACTCCTCCTACAAATGAGCAGTTCTTC.

The V gene is TRBV19, the J gene TRBJ1-5, with D tentatively TRBD1 (6 bases). The germline V and J ends were trimmed by 3 bases and 9 bases, with 12 bases remaining between them. The CDR3 sequence is 13 residues long. Germline loops: CDR1 LNHDA, CDR2 SQIVND (reference sequence). The DNA of the CDR3 is TGTGCCAGTAGTATGGGGGCAGGGAGGCCCCAGCATTTT. Translated: CASSMGAGRPQHF.

The chain carries TRBV5-1 and TRBJ1-2; D not certain. V lost 5 bases, J lost 3 bases, and 11 bases lay in between. Per the germline V gene, CDR1 is SGHRS and CDR2 is YFSETQ. The CDR3 totals 13 residues. The CDR3 DNA reads TGCGCCAGCAGTAGTTGGAACGACTATGGCTACACCTTC. Encoded protein: CASSSWNDYGYTF.

The chain carries TRBV25-1 and TRBJ1-2; a weak D match, TRBD1 (6 bases). From germline, CDR1 is MGHDK and CDR2 SYGVNS. Trimming took off 3 bases at V and 7 bases at J, with 15 bases between the two ends. The CDR3 has 14 residues. CDR3 DNA: TGTGCCAGCAGTGATGGGGGGCGGGTTCCTGGCTACACCTTC. Translated, it gives CASSDGGRVPGYTF.

The chain recombines TRBV4-1 with TRBJ1-5; 10 bases are shared with TRBD1. Per germline, CDR1 MGHRA and CDR2 YSYEKL. The CDR3 has 14 residues. J lost 6 bases, V lost 3 bases, and 2 bases had no gene match. DNA for the CDR3: TGCGCCAGCAGCCACGACAGGGGGCGTCAGCCCCAGCATTTT. It codes for CASSHDRGRQPQHF.

V and J are TRBV10-2 and TRBJ1-2, with unresolved D. Per the germline V gene, CDR1 is WSHSY and CDR2 is SAAADI. The V gene lost 2 bases and the J gene lost 4 bases, with 11 bases spanning the gap. The length of the CDR3 is 14 residues. The CDR3 here is CASSEVGNPYGYTF. DNA for the CDR3: TGCGCCAGCAGTGAGGTGGGGAACCCCTATGGCTACACCTTC.

The CDR3 spells CASSRRGTGLTDTQYF. In DNA form, the CDR3 reads TGTGCCAGCAGCCGGAGGGGGACAGGGTTAACAGATACGCAGTATTTT. The chain has TRBV5-6 and TRBJ2-3; 9 bases match TRBD1. The CDR3 is made up of 16 amino acids. V trimming: 4 bases; J trimming: 3 bases; junction bases outside the gene matches: 9. In germline, CDR1 is SGHDT, CDR2 YYEEEE.

CDR3 residues: CSVDQAGEDDTQYF. CDR3 in DNA: TGCAGCGTGGACCAAGCGGGAGAAGATGATACGCAGTATTTT. This rearrangement joins TRBV29-1 to TRBJ2-3; 8 bases match TRBD2. The J segment lost 6 bases and the V segment lost 6 bases, leaving 11 bases of the junction unmatched. The CDR3 loop spans 14 amino acids. The germline V gene has CDR1 SQVTM and CDR2 ANQGSEA.

The genes are TRBV5-4 and TRBJ2-5, with D perhaps matching TRBD1 (5 bases). V lost 5 bases and J 2 bases, leaving 10 bases between the germline ends. The CDR3 consists of 13 residues. CDR1 and CDR2 (germline): SGHNT, YYREEE (reference sequence). The CDR3 DNA is TGTGCCAGCAGTTCGACAGCGCAAGAGACCCAGTACTTC. Its translation is CASSSTAQETQYF.

CDR3 protein: CASSLATRNYGYTF. The DNA for the CDR3 is TGTGCCAGCAGCTTAGCCACCCGGAACTATGGCTACACCTTC. This chain uses TRBV7-2 with TRBJ1-2; D gene unclear. Per the germline V gene, CDR1 is SGHTA and CDR2 is FQGNSA. The CDR3 length is 14 residues. The germline V and J ends were trimmed by 0 bases and 2 bases, with 7 bases remaining between them.

V and J are TRBV6-5 and TRBJ2-7; D may be TRBD1 (5 bases). CDR1 is MNHEY, CDR2 SVGAGI, per germline. The CDR3 length is 15 residues. Deletions cut 2 bases from V and 2 bases from J, with 13 bases between. The CDR3 sequence is CASSYLQTAPYEQYF. The CDR3 DNA is TGTGCCAGCAGTTACCTACAGACAGCCCCCTACGAGCAGTACTTC.

J is TRBJ2-5 and V is TRBV21-1; the DNA was not used to check the table's D call, TRBD1. TRBV21-1 is shown as a pseudogene. This CDR3 contains 15 residues. The CDR3 sequence is CASTLSQEHGETQYF. CDR3 coding DNA: TGTGCCAGCACCCTGTCCCAAGAACATGGAGAGACCCAGTACTTC.

This clone was picked up one time. V and J are TRBV10-3 and TRBJ2-1, with D possibly matching TRBD1 (5 bases). Germline V gene lookup returns CDR1 ENHRY and CDR2 SYGVKD. The CDR3 length is 15 residues. The germline V and J ends were trimmed by 5 bases and 5 bases, with 16 bases remaining between them. Here the CDR3 reads CAISPRQLVDNEQFF. CDR3 DNA: TGTGCCATCAGTCCCCGACAGTTGGTAGACAATGAGCAGTTCTTC.

The chain recombines TRBV30 with TRBJ1-2; perhaps TRBD1 as D (5 bases). Germline CDR1 reads GTSNPN; CDR2 reads SVGIG (reference sequence). This CDR3 has 21 amino acids. V lost 2 bases, J lost 0 bases, and 31 bases lay in between. Here the CDR3 DNA reads TGTGCCTGGAGTCCCCTTGGGAACCCCCGACAGCGCCACTATTCTAACTATGGCTACACCTTC. Amino acid sequence: CAWSPLGNPRQRHYSNYGYTF.

The J gene is TRBJ2-1, the V gene TRBV5-8; 8 bases agree with TRBD2. Trimming took 4 bases from V and 5 from J; bases not matched to a gene: 8. Germline-derived CDR1 and CDR2 are SGHTS and YDEGEE. CDR3 length: 15 residues. CDR3 sequence: CASSLSGSWDNEQFF. The CDR3 DNA is TGTGCCAGCAGCCTAAGCGGGAGTTGGGACAATGAGCAGTTCTTC.

This clone was detected once. The rearrangement uses TRBV6-6 and TRBJ2-7, with D tentatively TRBD1 or TRBD2 (5 bases each). Germline CDR1 is MNHNY and CDR2 is SVGAGI (reference sequence). CDR3 length: 13 residues. Trimming left V 5 bases short and J 7 bases short, with 15 bases between. CDR3 in amino acids: CASSARDAVEQYF. CDR3 sequence (DNA): TGTGCCAGCAGTGCCCGGGACGCTGTAGAGCAGTACTTC.

The CDR3 DNA sequence: TGCGCCAGCAGCTTATTCCCCGGACAGGCGGGCGGATACGAGCAGTACTTC. Its protein product is CASSLFPGQAGGYEQYF. The J gene is TRBJ2-7, the V gene TRBV5-1; 7 nucleotides line up with TRBD1. The CDR3 runs to 17 residues. Losses at the gene ends were 2 bases for V and 4 bases for J; bases not matched to a gene: 15. Looked up from germline, CDR1 is SGHRS and CDR2 is YFSETQ.

This clone occurred once. This chain uses TRBV28 with TRBJ1-2, with 7 bases fitting TRBD1. Germline CDR1 MDHEN, CDR2 SYDVKM. The CDR3 is 15 residues long. Germline trimming cut 5 bases from V and 1 base from J; bases unmatched to any gene: 7. This CDR3 reads CASSPPGQLNYGYTF. For the CDR3, the DNA is TGTGCCAGCAGTCCCCCGGGACAGCTTAACTATGGCTACACCTTC.

The rearrangement joins TRBV29-1 to TRBJ1-3; TRBD1 is a possible D gene (6 bases). Per germline, CDR1 SQVTM and CDR2 ANQGSEA. Between the trimmed V and J ends, which lost 7 bases and 2 bases, there was a span of 12 bases. This CDR3 spans 13 amino acids. The CDR3 nucleotides are TGCAGCGCTATGGGACAAACTGGAAACACCATATATTTT. Amino acids: CSAMGQTGNTIYF. Full variable domain (missing parts from reference TRBV29-1 and TRBJ1-3): SAVISQKPSRDICQRGTSLTIQCQVDSQVTMMFWYRQQPGQSLTLIATANQGSEATYESGFVIDKFPISRPNLTFSTLTVSNMSPEDSSIYLCSAMGQTGNTIYFGEGSWLTVV.

The chain carries TRBV7-9 and TRBJ2-5, with 10 bases lining up with TRBD2. The J call is in doubt because the DNA end fits TRBJ2-7 better. CDR1 is SEHNR and CDR2 is FQNEAQ in the germline V gene (reference sequence). The CDR3 is made up of 17 amino acids. The CDR3 region is CASSLVGASGSSYEQYF. The CDR3 nucleotides read TGTGCCAGCAGCTTAGTGGGGGCTAGCGGGAGCTCCTACGAGCAGTACTTC.

The chain is built from TRBV18 and TRBJ2-6, with D unresolved. This CDR3 has 19 amino acids. V lost 5 bases, J lost 3 bases, and 23 bases lay in between. Germline-derived CDR1 and CDR2 are KGHSH and LQKENI. This CDR3 is CASSERVAGPPGGANVLTF. In DNA form, the CDR3 reads TGTGCCAGCTCAGAAAGGGTGGCAGGCCCCCCCGGTGGGGCCAACGTCCTGACTTTC.

This clone showed up just once. The V call is TRBV28, the J call TRBJ2-5, with D hard to call. Germline CDR1 and CDR2: MDHEN and SYDVKM. V shed 6 bases and J shed 11 bases, with 16 bases lying between them. The CDR3 covers 12 residues. The CDR3 DNA follows: TGTGCCAGCAGATCCGATATCTTGAAGCAGTACTTC. The encoded protein is CASRSDILKQYF.

The chain recombines TRBV5-8 with TRBJ2-7; D uncertain. The V end lost 4 bases, the J end lost 1 base, and 21 bases lay between the germline ends. Per germline, CDR1 SGHTS and CDR2 YDEGEE. The CDR3 runs 17 residues. The CDR3: CASSRAVTSSVSYEQYF. CDR3 DNA sequence: TGTGCCAGCAGCCGGGCGGTCACATCGAGTGTGTCCTACGAGCAGTACTTC.

Written as DNA, the CDR3 is TGTGCTAGTGTTGGCTGGTTGGACAATGAGCAGTTCTTC. Its protein is CASVGWLDNEQFF. The chain combines TRBV12-5 with TRBJ2-1; D unresolved. The CDR3 covers 13 residues. The germline V gene encodes CDR1 LGHNT and CDR2 FRNRAP. Between the trimmed V and J ends, which lost 7 bases and 5 bases, there was a span of 12 bases.

The chain uses TRBV5-1 and TRBJ1-1; D perhaps matches TRBD1 (5 bases). CDR1 is SGHRS, CDR2 YFSETQ, per germline. V lost 4 bases, J lost 4 bases, and 14 bases lay in between. The CDR3 loop spans 14 amino acids. In DNA form, the CDR3 reads TGCGCCAGCAGCGCCAGGGCTGGGGGCACTGAAGCTTTCTTT. It specifies CASSARAGGTEAFF.

The V call is TRBV4-3, the J call TRBJ1-3, with D uncertain. CDR1 and CDR2 (germline): LGHNA, YSLEER. The CDR3 is 16 amino acids. V lost 1 base to trimming and J lost 2 bases, with 12 bases between them. The DNA of the CDR3 is TGCGCCAGCAGCCAAGGGAGAGGATCAACTGGAAACACCATATATTTT. Protein sequence: CASSQGRGSTGNTIYF.

The genes are TRBV6-6 and TRBJ1-5, with D unresolved. Germline V gene data show CDR1 as MNHNY and CDR2 as SVGAGI (reference sequence). The CDR3 is 13 residues long. Trimming shortened V by 8 bases and J by 0 bases, and 8 bases separated the two germline ends. In DNA form, the CDR3 reads TGTGCCAGCGACGGAGATAGCAATCAGCCCCAGCATTTT. Its protein is CASDGDSNQPQHF.